The rows below give T cell receptor beta chains drawn from one sample of a study of blood T cells in healthy people across ages. TCRdb recomputed calls from the 5' RACE reads with MiXCR, one row per CDR3 protein. The sample lists approximately 800,000 distinct CDR3 sequences, around 68% seen once, with around 30% in the top ten. The source material was blood. All receptors derive from a man aged 25 to 45 in good health. Each CDR3 is given with its conserved first and last residue. A D gene is named only where the DNA matches it firmly. Rows give clone size only sometimes, using once, few, many, or a class for an expanded clone.

D gene: TRBD1
V gene: TRBV12-3/TRBV12-4
clone size: -
J gene: TRBJ1-2
CDR3 protein: CASSNLVGQGALGYTF
CDR3 DNA: TGTGCCAGCAGTAATCTTGTCGGACAGGGAGCGCTGGGCTACACCTTC

D gene: -
V gene: TRBV15
clone size: -
J gene: TRBJ2-1
CDR3 protein: CATSRGSDAYNEQFF
CDR3 DNA: TGTGCCACCAGCAGAGGAAGCGATGCCTACAATGAGCAGTTCTTC

D gene: -
V gene: TRBV20-1
clone size: few
J gene: TRBJ1-4
CDR3 protein: CSASVSNEKLFF
CDR3 DNA: TGCAGTGCTAGTGTCAGTAATGAAAAACTGTTTTTT

D gene: TRBD1
V gene: TRBV20-1
clone size: few
J gene: TRBJ2-3
CDR3 protein: CSAGAGGPTDTQYF
CDR3 DNA: TGCAGTGCAGGGGCAGGGGGACCCACAGATACGCAGTATTTT

D gene: -
V gene: TRBV20-1
clone size: -
J gene: TRBJ1-1
CDR3 protein: CSARGRDTEAFF
CDR3 DNA: TGCAGTGCTAGGGGCAGGGACACTGAAGCTTTCTTT

D gene: TRBD1
V gene: TRBV20-1
clone size: -
J gene: TRBJ2-1
CDR3 protein: CSAAGLGTGGYNEQFF
CDR3 DNA: TGCAGTGCCGCGGGCCTCGGGACAGGGGGGTACAATGAGCAGTTCTTC

D gene: -
V gene: TRBV5-1
clone size: -
J gene: TRBJ2-1
CDR3 protein: CASSLDPIEQFF
CDR3 DNA: TGCGCCAGCAGCTTGGACCCTATAGAGCAGTTCTTC

D gene: TRBD1
V gene: TRBV7-2
clone size: -
J gene: TRBJ1-6
CDR3 protein: CASSPPGRGTDNSPLHF
CDR3 DNA: TGTGCCAGCAGCCCTCCGGGGAGGGGGACAGATAATTCACCCCTCCACTTT

D gene: -
V gene: TRBV7-6
clone size: few
J gene: TRBJ2-5
CDR3 protein: CASSSQGPRETQYF
CDR3 DNA: TGTGCCAGCAGTTCGCAGGGGCCCCGCGAGACCCAGTACTTC

D gene: -
V gene: TRBV9
clone size: -
J gene: TRBJ2-1
CDR3 protein: CASSLRGGGGETQFF
CDR3 DNA: TGTGCCAGCAGCCTTCGAGGAGGGGGCGGTGAGACCCAGTTCTTC

D gene: -
V gene: TRBV12-3/TRBV12-4
clone size: many
J gene: TRBJ1-4
CDR3 protein: CASSLAGSPGGKLFF
CDR3 DNA: TGTGCCAGCAGTTTAGCCGGGAGCCCGGGCGGAAAACTGTTTTTT

D gene: -
V gene: TRBV9
clone size: -
J gene: TRBJ2-3
CDR3 protein: CASSRGSLQYF
CDR3 DNA: TGTGCCAGCAGTCGAGGCAGCCTGCAGTATTTT

D gene: TRBD2
V gene: TRBV7-3
clone size: once
J gene: TRBJ2-3
CDR3 protein: CASSLGTSGVPSDTQYF
CDR3 DNA: TGTGCCAGCAGCTTAGGGACTAGCGGGGTACCCTCGGATACGCAGTATTTT

D gene: TRBD2
V gene: TRBV4-3
clone size: few
J gene: TRBJ2-3
CDR3 protein: CASSQDSGVTDTQYF
CDR3 DNA: TGCGCCAGCAGCCAAGATAGCGGGGTGACAGATACGCAGTATTTT

D gene: -
V gene: TRBV5-5
clone size: -
J gene: TRBJ2-3
CDR3 protein: CASRKTTGTDTQYF
CDR3 DNA: TGTGCCAGCAGAAAAACCACAGGGACAGATACGCAGTATTTT

D gene: TRBD2
V gene: TRBV7-2
clone size: -
J gene: TRBJ2-3
CDR3 protein: CASSYRLAGITQYF
CDR3 DNA: TGTGCCAGCAGCTATCGACTAGCGGGTATTACGCAGTATTTT

D gene: -
V gene: TRBV4-3
clone size: few
J gene: TRBJ1-6
CDR3 protein: CASSQTRGDNSPLHF
CDR3 DNA: TGCGCCAGCAGCCAAACCCGGGGGGATAATTCACCCCTCCACTTT